This TCR beta chain was sequenced in a study of cytomegalovirus exposure and HLA in healthy donors. This PCR relied on a set of 60 Vbeta primers and 13 Jbeta primers. Assay used: immunoSEQ multiplex PCR; TCRdb lists only in-frame clones, some missing. The table has 120,000 to 150,000 clones, approximately 86% seen once; the top ten hold roughly 0.53%. As for this clone: Antigen unknown.

General study findings and limits: A later analysis linked around 15,000 TCR beta sequences to HLA alleles at 0.05 false discovery rate.

J was trimmed by 3 bases and V by 6 bases; bases with no gene match: 5. The CDR3 sequence is 14 residues long. CDR1 is ENHRY and CDR2 is SYGVKD in the germline V gene. The gene calls are TRBV10-3 and TRBJ2-3, with 8 bases identical to TRBD2. The sequencing sample was made of PBMCs. This TCR was recovered from a woman in her thirties or forties in good health and CMV-seronegative. Here the CDR3 DNA reads TGTGCCATCAGAGCGGGAGCGGGTACAGATACGCAGTATTTT. Translated, it gives CAIRAGAGTDTQYF.